This TCR beta chain is from a study of T cell repertoires in cytomegalovirus infection. This clonotype came up once. Its antigen is unidentified. Via MiXCR, TCRdb re-called the reads, giving one row per CDR3 protein. The repertoire holds about 480,000 distinct CDR3 sequences, 30% to 35% seen once, with about a sixth in the top ten. The CDR3 runs to 14 residues. Trimming took 2 bases from V and 2 from J, leaving 8 bases between them. From germline, CDR1 is KGHSH and CDR2 LQKENI. The receptor was isolated from a human donor in good health (CMV status not recorded). Some clones in this sample may be carry-over from other donors' samples. The chain carries TRBV18 and TRBJ2-3; no clear D. Here the sequenced sample was cultured PBMCs, taken from culture after CMV antigen stimulation. The CDR3 DNA sequence: TGTGCCAGCTCACCAAAAACCACCACAGATACGCAGTATTTT. It translates to CASSPKTTTDTQYF.